The clone carrying this T cell receptor beta chain showed up just a few times. The target antigen is unknown. This entry comes from a study of shared clonotypes between healthy human individuals. Study background: Each donor's CD8 memory used one plate, CD8 naive two, each CD4 subset three. Overall study findings and caveats: A generally larger estimated richness was seen in naive subsets than in memory subsets.

Into CD45RA+ naive and CD45RA-negative memory subsets, the CD4+ cells were split. Germline V gene data show CDR1 as SGHVS and CDR2 as FQNEAQ. This CDR3 region has 15 residues. Between the trimmed V and J ends, which lost 7 bases and 0 bases, there was a span of 15 bases. Here immunoSEQ multiplex PCR was the method, and the copy in TCRdb shows in-frame clones only, minus some. This sample has over 850,000 clones, with about 80% found just once. V usage is TRBV7-8 and J usage is TRBJ1-1; no definite D call. The sequence was obtained from a man aged 18 to 29 in good health. Some clones in this sample may be carry-over from other donors' samples. Sequenced: memory CD4+ T cells from PBMCs. Subset: CD45RA-negative fraction. CDR3 in amino acids: CASNVIGRVNTEAFF. The CDR3 DNA sequence: TGTGCCAGCAACGTTATCGGGCGGGTGAACACTGAAGCTTTCTTT. Combining the CDR3 with reference TRBV7-8 and TRBJ1-1 gives the whole variable domain GAGVSQSPRYKVAKRGQDVALRCDPISGHVSLFWYQQALGQGPEFLTYFQNEAQLDKSGLPSDRFFAERPEGSVSTLKIQRTQQEDSAVYLCASNVIGRVNTEAFFGQGTRLTVV.